This T cell receptor beta chain was obtained from a study of cytomegalovirus exposure and HLA in healthy donors (dated by TCRdb to the late 2010s). Regarding the research as a whole: According to a later analysis, the roughly 130 validation repertoires were produced on the same platform as the approximately 600 repertoires of the first cohort. The study combined high-throughput TCR immunosequencing, statistical association of individual TCRs with disease status, and machine learning to predict cytomegalovirus infection status. Besides the first cohort of roughly 660 subjects, a separate validation cohort made up of 95 to 150 different subjects was used. The study was designed to test whether signatures of past pathogen exposure could be identified by cataloging public T cell receptors. Study-level results and caveats: In both the original and validation cohorts, the classifier was reported to diagnose cytomegalovirus status with high specificity and sensitivity. Most TCR sequences were seen in very few donors, while some public TCRs were found in many individuals. A few of the identified cytomegalovirus-associated TCR beta chains were confirmed in vitro to be specific for cytomegalovirus antigens. In a later analysis, TCRs clustered in the first cohort were found to also tend to co-occur in the roughly 120 validation repertoires, with 90% to 95% of cluster scores above 0. The authors suggested that the approach could potentially be extended to other disease states and immunological phenotypes. All 120 or so repertoires were used to score co-occurrence in the validation cohort in a later analysis, because that analysis had no HLA typing for the cohort. A total of about 150 TCR beta chains were listed by the study as associated with cytomegalovirus.

This clone was observed once. What this receptor recognizes is not known. There are no base qualities to consult, and no much larger clone falls within one base. A distance of 8 bases separates the germline ends of V and J, which lose 0 bases and 0 bases respectively. The CDR3 starts with the cysteine, ends with the phenylalanine, and has 16 residues. CDR3 DNA only is kept here, 48 bases in frame from base 1. Reading the germline V gene gives CDR1 MGHRA and CDR2 YSYEKL. The donors belonged to the validation cohort of about 120 subjects, which was separate from the 666-subject first cohort. Libraries were constructed by the immunoSEQ multiplex PCR assay. The original methods were these. A statistical classification framework was built for diagnosing cytomegalovirus status from the catalog of TCR beta chain sequences. Here the immuneACCESS table is served through TCRdb, limited to in-frame sequences with V and J called. Missing clones are a known gap in these copies; in checked studies unresolved V genes cover under half, and the rest lacks a known reason. V and J calls and clone size are those listed in that table; D and trimming were worked out from the DNA. Recorded for this sample are fewer than 350,000 clones; 88% of them occurred a single time. Around 0.92% of the sample comes from the top ten.

This chain joins TRBV4-1 to TRBJ1-4; the D gene assignment is ambiguous. The sequenced sample was PBMCs. This sequence originates from a woman aged 18-29 years in good health and CMV-seronegative. The CDR3 sequence is CASSQDQQTTNEKLFF. The sequenced DNA: TGCGCCAGCAGCCAAGATCAACAGACAACTAATGAAAAACTGTTTTTT.